The 22 T cell receptor beta chains reported below all come from one sample, sequenced in a study of blood T cell repertoires in COVID-19. Libraries were prepared by immunoSEQ multiplex PCR; TCRdb keeps only in-frame clonotypes and omits some of them. The sample lists 100,000 to 150,000 clones, 88% occurring once. The sequencing sample was made of peripheral blood. Every receptor here comes from a man aged 65-85 years with active COVID-19.

The chain employs TRBV3-1 (or the pseudogene TRBV3-2) and TRBJ2-1; 9 bases align to TRBD2. This CDR3 contains 15 residues. Germline V gene lookup returns CDR1 LGHDT and CDR2 YNNKEL (reference sequence). V lost 2 bases and J lost 6; bases outside the gene matches: 5. As DNA, the CDR3 is TGTGCCAGCAGCCAAAGGGTGACTAGCGGCAATGAGCAGTTCTTC. Amino acid sequence: CASSQRVTSGNEQFF.

The chain couples TRBV5-1 to TRBJ2-1, with TRBD1 matching 11 bases. Germline V gene data show CDR1 as SGHRS and CDR2 as YFSETQ. The CDR3 covers 16 residues. Trimming removed 0 bases from V and 4 bases from J; junction bases left unmatched: 3. The CDR3 region has the DNA TGCGCCAGCAGCTTGGCCGGGACAGGGGGGTACAATGAGCAGTTCTTC. Translated: CASSLAGTGGYNEQFF.

The chain uses TRBV6-5 and TRBJ1-1, with D unresolved. Germline V gene sequence: CDR1 MNHEY, CDR2 SVGAGI. Deletions cut 2 bases from V and 5 bases from J, with 9 bases between. This CDR3 comprises 13 residues. The CDR3 is CASSYGEKTEAFF. CDR3 in DNA: TGTGCCAGCAGTTACGGGGAGAAGACTGAAGCTTTCTTT.

The J gene is TRBJ2-3, the V gene TRBV27; TRBD1 agrees at 8 bases. The germline gives CDR1 MNHEY, CDR2 SMNVEV (reference sequence). Unmatched junction bases numbered 18, after V lost 7 bases and J lost 0 bases. The length of the CDR3 is 19 residues. In nucleotides, the CDR3 is TGTGCCAGCACCTTAGCGTTCAGGACAGGGACCTCTAGCACAGATACGCAGTATTTT. Encoded protein: CASTLAFRTGTSSTDTQYF.

This chain joins TRBV9 and TRBJ1-6, with 9 bases lining up with TRBD1. CDR1 and CDR2 (germline): SGDLS, YYNGEE. The CDR3 sequence is 14 residues long. V lost 2 bases, J lost 7 bases, and 1 base stayed unmatched. CDR3 amino acids: CASSVTGGNSPLHF. The CDR3 nucleotides read TGTGCCAGCAGCGTGACAGGGGGAAATTCACCCCTCCACTTT.

The chain combines TRBV7-6 with TRBJ2-1; D possibly corresponds to TRBD1 (5 bases). The germline V gene encodes CDR1 SGHVS and CDR2 FNYEAQ. Trimming left V 5 bases short and J 9 bases short, with 11 bases between. The CDR3 extends over 12 amino acids. CDR3 bases: TGTGCCAGCAGCCTACAGGTCGGTGAGCAGTTCTTC. It encodes CASSLQVGEQFF.

This CDR3 reads CASSMGAQETQYF. CDR3 DNA: TGTGCCAGCAGCATGGGAGCCCAAGAGACCCAGTACTTC. J is TRBJ2-5 and V is TRBV13; tentative D call: TRBD2 (5 bases). This CDR3 is built from 13 residues. Trimming pared 5 bases from V and 1 base from J, leaving 8 bases between. The germline CDR1 and CDR2 sequences are PRHDT and FYEKMQ (reference sequence).

CDR3 amino acids: CASSLAGQGAYNEQFF. CDR3 coding DNA: TGCGCCAGCAGCTTGGCAGGGCAGGGGGCTTACAATGAGCAGTTCTTC. This chain connects TRBV5-1 to TRBJ2-1; TRBD1 matches 8 bases. Germline V lookup: CDR1 SGHRS, CDR2 YFSETQ. The V segment lost 0 bases and the J segment 4 bases; nucleotides outside the gene matches: 6. The CDR3 is made up of 16 amino acids.

This chain connects TRBV18 to TRBJ2-5, with D possibly matching TRBD1 (5 bases). Germline V gene data show CDR1 as KGHSH and CDR2 as LQKENI. V was clipped by 4 bases and J by 5 bases, with 11 bases between them. This CDR3 is built from 13 residues. The CDR3 reads CASSQGYGETQYF. CDR3 sequence (DNA): TGTGCCAGCTCACAGGGGTATGGTGAGACCCAGTACTTC.

This sequence joins TRBV19 and TRBJ2-3; the D gene is possibly TRBD2 (6 bases). Germline V CDR1 and CDR2: LNHDA, SQIVND (reference sequence). V was cut by 4 bases and J by 1 base, with 15 bases left in between. The CDR3 loop spans 16 amino acids. CDR3 DNA sequence: TGTGCCAGTAGTACCCCTTTGGCTAGCGGCACAGATACGCAGTATTTT. Protein: CASSTPLASGTDTQYF.

CDR3 DNA: TGTGCCAGCAGTTCCCTCAATGAGCAGTTCTTC. Its protein is CASSSLNEQFF. The J gene is TRBJ2-1, the V gene TRBV6-2 or TRBV6-3; D not resolved. CDR1 and CDR2 (germline): MNHEY, SVGEGT. The CDR3 extends over 11 amino acids. V lost 4 bases and J lost 6, with 4 bases in between.

The rearrangement joins TRBV19 to TRBJ2-7; TRBD1 matches 7 bases. The CDR3 covers 15 residues. CDR1 is LNHDA and CDR2 is SQIVND in the germline V gene (reference sequence). The V gene end was trimmed by 2 bases and the J gene end by 0 bases; junction bases not matched to a gene: 4. This CDR3 reads CASSIMGQPSYEQYF. Here the CDR3 DNA reads TGTGCCAGTAGTATAATGGGACAGCCCTCCTACGAGCAGTACTTC.

The V gene is TRBV7-7, the J gene TRBJ2-3; 8 bases map to TRBD2. V lost 5 bases and J lost 2; bases outside the gene matches: 6. The CDR3 length is 15 residues. Germline V gives CDR1 SSHAT, CDR2 FNYEAQ (reference sequence). The CDR3 loop is CASSPGLADTDTQYF. The CDR3 DNA reads TGTGCCAGCAGCCCAGGACTAGCTGACACAGATACGCAGTATTTT.

This chain joins TRBV7-3 and TRBJ2-1; 10 bases fit TRBD2. This CDR3 spans 12 amino acids. The trim removed 5 bases at V and 12 bases at J, leaving 4 bases unmatched. Germline V gene sequence: CDR1 SGHTA, CDR2 FQGTGA. DNA of the CDR3: TGTGCCAGCAGCCCCGGGACTAGCGTGCAGTTCTTC. Translating gives CASSPGTSVQFF. Combining the CDR3 with reference TRBV7-3 and TRBJ2-1 gives the whole variable domain GAGVSQTPSNKVTEKGKYVELRCDPISGHTALYWYRQSLGQGPEFLIYFQGTGAADDSGLPNDRFFAVRPEGSVSTLKIQRTERGDSAVYLCASSPGTSVQFFGPGTRLTVL.

The J gene is TRBJ1-2, the V gene TRBV28, with a tentative D call TRBD1 (5 bases). Germline V CDR1 and CDR2: MDHEN, SYDVKM. V lost 6 bases to trimming and J lost 6 bases, with 14 bases between them. CDR3 length: 13 amino acids. The CDR3 nucleotides are TGTGCCAGCAGCCGGAAGGGGTTTGATGGCTACACCTTC. Encoded protein: CASSRKGFDGYTF.

The rearrangement joins TRBV7-9 to TRBJ2-5, with D possibly being TRBD1 (6 bases). CDR1 is SEHNR, CDR2 FQNEAQ, per germline (reference sequence). This CDR3 region has 15 residues. Trimming left V 1 base short and J 3 bases short, with 12 bases between. In DNA form, the CDR3 reads TGTGCCAGCAGCTTAGAAGTCCAGGGGAAAGAGACCCAGTACTTC. Amino acid sequence: CASSLEVQGKETQYF.

The V gene is TRBV6-5, the J gene TRBJ2-7, with 7 bases fitting TRBD2. Germline V gene sequence: CDR1 MNHEY, CDR2 SVGAGI. CDR3 length equals 16 residues. The V gene end was trimmed by 0 bases and the J gene end by 1 base; junction bases not matched to a gene: 6. The CDR3 region is CASSYSLADASYEQYF. The CDR3 bases are TGTGCCAGCAGTTACTCCCTAGCGGACGCGTCCTACGAGCAGTACTTC.

V is TRBV9 and J is TRBJ1-4, with 9 bases aligning to TRBD1. The CDR3 is 15 amino acids. Germline V lookup: CDR1 SGDLS, CDR2 YYNGEE. V dropped 4 bases and J dropped 7; count of bases not matched to a gene: 8. CDR3 nucleotides: TGTGCCAGCAGCCCAACAGGGGGCCCGATTGAAAAACTGTTTTTT. Protein product: CASSPTGGPIEKLFF.

The chain links TRBV5-8 to TRBJ1-4; no firm D call. The CDR3 covers 15 residues. Trimming removed 2 bases at V and 8 bases at J, with 16 bases between. The germline gives CDR1 SGHTS, CDR2 YDEGEE. For the CDR3, the DNA is TGTGCCAGCAGCTTCCGACGGCCCGGAGGGGAAAAACTGTTTTTT. Its translation: CASSFRRPGGEKLFF.

The chain uses TRBV5-1 and TRBJ2-7, with TRBD1 matching over 7 bases. V lost 0 bases, J lost 0 bases, and 12 bases stayed unmatched. This CDR3 is built from 18 residues. From germline, CDR1 is SGHRS and CDR2 YFSETQ. In DNA, the CDR3 is TGCGCCAGCAGCTTGGCATATGACAGGGTTGGAAGCTCCTACGAGCAGTACTTC. It specifies CASSLAYDRVGSSYEQYF.

V usage is TRBV27 and J usage is TRBJ1-1, with 9 bases aligning to TRBD1. The junction had 8 bases not matched to a gene; V was cut back by 5 bases and J by 4 bases. The CDR3 is 15 amino acids. The germline V gene encodes CDR1 MNHEY and CDR2 SMNVEV (reference sequence). In DNA, the CDR3 is TGTGCCAGCAGTACTCTATTACAGGGGGCCACTGAAGCTTTCTTT. It yields the protein CASSTLLQGATEAFF.

V usage is TRBV3-1 (or the pseudogene TRBV3-2) and J usage is TRBJ2-1; perhaps TRBD2 as D (5 bases). The V and J ends lost 3 bases and 7 bases respectively, with 13 bases between them. CDR1 and CDR2 (germline): LGHDT, YNNKEL (reference sequence). This CDR3 region has 14 residues. The CDR3 spells CASSHRGGLNEQFF. CDR3 in DNA: TGTGCCAGCAGCCATCGTGGAGGCTTAAATGAGCAGTTCTTC.